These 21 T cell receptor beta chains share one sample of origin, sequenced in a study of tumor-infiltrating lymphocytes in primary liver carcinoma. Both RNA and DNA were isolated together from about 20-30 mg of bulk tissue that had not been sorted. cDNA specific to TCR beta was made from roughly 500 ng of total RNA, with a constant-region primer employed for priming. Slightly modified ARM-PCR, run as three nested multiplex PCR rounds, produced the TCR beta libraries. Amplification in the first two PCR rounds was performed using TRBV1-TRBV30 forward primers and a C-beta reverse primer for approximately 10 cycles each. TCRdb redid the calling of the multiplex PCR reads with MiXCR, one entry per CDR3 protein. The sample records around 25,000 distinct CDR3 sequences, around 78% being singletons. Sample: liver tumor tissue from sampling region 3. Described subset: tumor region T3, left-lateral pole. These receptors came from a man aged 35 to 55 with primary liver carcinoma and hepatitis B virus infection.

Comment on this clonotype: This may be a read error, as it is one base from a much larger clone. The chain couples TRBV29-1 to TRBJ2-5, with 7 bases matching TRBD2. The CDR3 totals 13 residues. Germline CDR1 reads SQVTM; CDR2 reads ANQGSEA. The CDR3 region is CNVGGRAAKTQYF. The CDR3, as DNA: TGCAACGTTGGTGGGAGGGCCGCTAAGACCCAGTACTTC.

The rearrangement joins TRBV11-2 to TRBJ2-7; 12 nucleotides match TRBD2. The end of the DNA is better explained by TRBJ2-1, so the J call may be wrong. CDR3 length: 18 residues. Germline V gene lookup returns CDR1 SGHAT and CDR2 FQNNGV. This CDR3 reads CASSFSVGLAGRGYEQFF. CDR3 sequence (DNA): TGTGCCAGCAGCTTTTCCGTTGGACTAGCGGGGAGGGGGTACGAGCAGTTCTTC.

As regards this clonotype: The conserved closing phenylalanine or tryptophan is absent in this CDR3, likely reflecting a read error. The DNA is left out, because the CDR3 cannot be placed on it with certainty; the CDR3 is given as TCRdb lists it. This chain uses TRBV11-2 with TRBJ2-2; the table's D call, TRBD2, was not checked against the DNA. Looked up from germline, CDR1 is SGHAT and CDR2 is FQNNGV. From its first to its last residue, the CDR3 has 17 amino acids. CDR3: CASSLALGGANTGELFL.

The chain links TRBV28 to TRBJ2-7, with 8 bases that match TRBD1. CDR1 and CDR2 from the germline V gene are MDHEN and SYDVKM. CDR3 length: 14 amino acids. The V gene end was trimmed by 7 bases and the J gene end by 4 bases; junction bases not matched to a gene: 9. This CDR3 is CASILAGGSYEQYF. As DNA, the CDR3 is TGTGCCAGCATCCTGGCAGGGGGCTCTTACGAGCAGTACTTC.

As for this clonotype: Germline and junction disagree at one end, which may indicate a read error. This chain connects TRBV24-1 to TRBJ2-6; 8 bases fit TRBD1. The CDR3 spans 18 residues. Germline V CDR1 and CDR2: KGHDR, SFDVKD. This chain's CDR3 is CAISDTGTGDSGANVLTF. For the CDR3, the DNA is TGTGCCATCAGTGATACCGGGACAGGTGACTCTGGGGCCAATGTCCTGACTTTC.

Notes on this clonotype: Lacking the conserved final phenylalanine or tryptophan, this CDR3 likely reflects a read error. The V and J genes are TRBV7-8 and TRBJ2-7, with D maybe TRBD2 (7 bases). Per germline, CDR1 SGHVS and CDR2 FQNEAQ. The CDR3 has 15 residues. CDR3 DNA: TGTGTCAGCAGGATCGGTGCGGGGGCCGTCTACGAGCAGTACTCC. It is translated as CVSRIGAGAVYEQYS.

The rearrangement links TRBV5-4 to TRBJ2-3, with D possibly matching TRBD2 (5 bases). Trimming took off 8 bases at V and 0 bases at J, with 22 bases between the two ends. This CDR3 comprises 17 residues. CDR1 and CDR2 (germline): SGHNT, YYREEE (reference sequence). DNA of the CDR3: TGTGCCAGTAGCCGCCCCGGAGTGGGAGTTAGCACAGATACGCAGTATTTT. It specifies CASSRPGVGVSTDTQYF.

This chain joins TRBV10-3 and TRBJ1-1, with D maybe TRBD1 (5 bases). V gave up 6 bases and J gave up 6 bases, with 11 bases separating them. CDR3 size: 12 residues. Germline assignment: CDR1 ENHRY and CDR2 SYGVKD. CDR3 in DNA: TGTGCCATCAGACCGGGGGTCGCTGAAGCTTTCTTT. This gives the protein CAIRPGVAEAFF.

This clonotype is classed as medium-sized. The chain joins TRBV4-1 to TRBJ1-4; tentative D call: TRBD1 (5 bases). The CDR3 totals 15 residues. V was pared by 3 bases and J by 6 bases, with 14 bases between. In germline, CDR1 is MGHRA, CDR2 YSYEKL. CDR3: CASSHVGLGDEKLFF. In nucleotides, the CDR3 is TGCGCCAGCAGCCACGTGGGACTAGGCGATGAAAAACTGTTTTTT.

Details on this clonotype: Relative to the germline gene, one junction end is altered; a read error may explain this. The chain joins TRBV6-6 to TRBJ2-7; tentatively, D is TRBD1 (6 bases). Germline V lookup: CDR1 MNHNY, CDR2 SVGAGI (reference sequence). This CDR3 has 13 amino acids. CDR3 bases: TGTGCCAACAGTTATCCAGGGGCAAACGAGCAGTACTTC. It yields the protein CANSYPGANEQYF.

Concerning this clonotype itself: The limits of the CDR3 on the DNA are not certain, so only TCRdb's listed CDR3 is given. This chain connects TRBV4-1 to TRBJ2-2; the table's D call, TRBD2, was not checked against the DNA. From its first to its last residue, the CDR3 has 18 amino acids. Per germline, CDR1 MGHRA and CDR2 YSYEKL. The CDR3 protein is CASSQGLAGDWGPGSCYF.

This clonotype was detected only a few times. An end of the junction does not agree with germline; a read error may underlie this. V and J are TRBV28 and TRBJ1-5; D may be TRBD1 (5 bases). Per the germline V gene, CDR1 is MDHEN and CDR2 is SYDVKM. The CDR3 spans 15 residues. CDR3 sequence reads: CASSTSVRENRPQHF. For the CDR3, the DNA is TGTGCCAGCAGCACCTCGGTCAGGGAAAATCGGCCCCAGCATTTT.

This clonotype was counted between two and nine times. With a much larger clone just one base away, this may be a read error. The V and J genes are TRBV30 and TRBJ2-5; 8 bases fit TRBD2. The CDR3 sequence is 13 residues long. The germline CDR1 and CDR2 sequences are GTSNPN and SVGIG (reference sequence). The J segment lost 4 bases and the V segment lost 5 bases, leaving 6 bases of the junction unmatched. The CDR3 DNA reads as TGTGCCTGGGGTGAGCTAGCGGGAGAGACCCAGTACTTC. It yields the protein CAWGELAGETQYF.

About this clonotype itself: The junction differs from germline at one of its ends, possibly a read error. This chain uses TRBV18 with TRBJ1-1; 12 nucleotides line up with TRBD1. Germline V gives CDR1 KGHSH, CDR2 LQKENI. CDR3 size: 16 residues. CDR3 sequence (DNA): TGTGCCAGCTCGCCACCGGGGACAGGGGGCAGGACCGAAGTTTTCTTT. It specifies CASSPPGTGGRTEVFF.

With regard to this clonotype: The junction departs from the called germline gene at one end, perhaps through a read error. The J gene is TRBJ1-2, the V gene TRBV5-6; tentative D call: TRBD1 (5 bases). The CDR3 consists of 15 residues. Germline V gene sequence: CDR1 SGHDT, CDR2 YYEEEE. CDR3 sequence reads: CVSSPTPGLRGGYTF. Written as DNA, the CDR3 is TGCGTCAGCAGCCCCACACCAGGGCTAAGGGGTGGCTACACCTTC.

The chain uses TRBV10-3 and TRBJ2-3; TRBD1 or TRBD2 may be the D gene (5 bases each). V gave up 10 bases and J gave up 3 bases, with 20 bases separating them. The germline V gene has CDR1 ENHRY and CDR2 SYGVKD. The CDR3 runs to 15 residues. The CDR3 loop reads CARHTNGASTDTQYF. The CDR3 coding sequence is TGTGCCAGGCACACTAACGGGGCTAGTACAGATACGCAGTATTTT.

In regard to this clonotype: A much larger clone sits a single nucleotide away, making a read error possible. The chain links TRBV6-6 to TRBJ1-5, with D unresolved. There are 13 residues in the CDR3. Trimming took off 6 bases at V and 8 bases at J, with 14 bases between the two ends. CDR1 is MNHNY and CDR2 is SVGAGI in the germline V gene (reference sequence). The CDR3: CASRPTSNKPQHF. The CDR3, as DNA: TGTGCCAGCAGGCCGACGTCTAATAAGCCCCAGCATTTT.

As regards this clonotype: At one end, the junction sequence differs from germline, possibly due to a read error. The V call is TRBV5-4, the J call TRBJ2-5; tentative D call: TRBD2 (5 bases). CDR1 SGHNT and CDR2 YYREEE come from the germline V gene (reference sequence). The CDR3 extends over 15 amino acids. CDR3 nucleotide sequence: TGTGTCAGCAGCCCTAGACAAGGAGGTCGGGAGACCCAGTACTTC. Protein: CVSSPRQGGRETQYF.

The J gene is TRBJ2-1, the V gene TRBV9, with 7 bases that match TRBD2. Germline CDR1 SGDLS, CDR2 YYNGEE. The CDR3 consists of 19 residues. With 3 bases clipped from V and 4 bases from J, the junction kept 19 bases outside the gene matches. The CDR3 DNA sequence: TGTGCCAGCAGCGAAGGGGCAGACCCTGGGAGGGGTTTTTACAATGAGCAGTTCTTC. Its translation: CASSEGADPGRGFYNEQFF.

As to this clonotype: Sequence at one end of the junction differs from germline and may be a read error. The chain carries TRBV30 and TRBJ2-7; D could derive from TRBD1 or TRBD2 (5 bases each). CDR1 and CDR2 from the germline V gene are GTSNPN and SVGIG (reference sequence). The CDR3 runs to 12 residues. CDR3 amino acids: CAWNVRDQEQYF. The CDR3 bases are TGTGCATGGAACGTCAGGGACCAGGAGCAGTACTTC.

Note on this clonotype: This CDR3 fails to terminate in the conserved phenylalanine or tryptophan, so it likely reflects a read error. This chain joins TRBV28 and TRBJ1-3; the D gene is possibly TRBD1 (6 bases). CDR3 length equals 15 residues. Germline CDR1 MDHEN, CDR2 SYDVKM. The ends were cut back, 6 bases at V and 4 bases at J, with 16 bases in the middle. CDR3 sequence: CASSTLRTVGNTIYL. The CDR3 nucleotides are TGTGCCAGCAGCACCCTCAGGACAGTCGGAAACACCATATATCTT.